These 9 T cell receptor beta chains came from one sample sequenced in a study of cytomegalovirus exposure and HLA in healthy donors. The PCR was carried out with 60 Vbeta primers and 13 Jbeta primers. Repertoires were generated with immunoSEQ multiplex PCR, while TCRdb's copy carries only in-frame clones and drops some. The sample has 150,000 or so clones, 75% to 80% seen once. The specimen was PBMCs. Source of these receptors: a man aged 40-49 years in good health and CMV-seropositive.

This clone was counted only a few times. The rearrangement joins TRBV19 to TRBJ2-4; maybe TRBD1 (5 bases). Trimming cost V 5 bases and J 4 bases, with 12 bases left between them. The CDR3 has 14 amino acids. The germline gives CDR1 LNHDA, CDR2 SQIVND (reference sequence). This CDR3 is CASSGAGRKNIQYF. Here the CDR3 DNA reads TGTGCCAGTAGTGGGGCAGGCAGAAAAAACATTCAGTACTTC.

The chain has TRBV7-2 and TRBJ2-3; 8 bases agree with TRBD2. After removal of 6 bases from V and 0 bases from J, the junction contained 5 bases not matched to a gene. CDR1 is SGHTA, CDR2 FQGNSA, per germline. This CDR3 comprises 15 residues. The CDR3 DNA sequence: TGTGCCAGCAGTGATAGCGGGATAAGCACAGATACGCAGTATTTT. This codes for CASSDSGISTDTQYF.

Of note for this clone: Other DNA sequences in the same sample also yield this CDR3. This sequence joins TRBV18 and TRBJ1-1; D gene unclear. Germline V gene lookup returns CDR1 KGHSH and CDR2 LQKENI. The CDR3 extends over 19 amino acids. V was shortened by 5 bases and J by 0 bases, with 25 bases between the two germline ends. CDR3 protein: CASSKKAVNNAGLNTEAFF. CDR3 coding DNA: TGTGCCAGCTCAAAAAAGGCCGTAAATAATGCGGGCTTGAACACTGAAGCTTTCTTT.

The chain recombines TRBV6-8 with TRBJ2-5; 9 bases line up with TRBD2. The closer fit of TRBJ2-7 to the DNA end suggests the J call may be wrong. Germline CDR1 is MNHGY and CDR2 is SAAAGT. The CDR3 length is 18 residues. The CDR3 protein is CASSPRDERTSESYEQYF. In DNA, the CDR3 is TGTGCCAGCAGCCCCCGAGACGAGCGGACTAGCGAGTCCTACGAGCAGTACTTC.

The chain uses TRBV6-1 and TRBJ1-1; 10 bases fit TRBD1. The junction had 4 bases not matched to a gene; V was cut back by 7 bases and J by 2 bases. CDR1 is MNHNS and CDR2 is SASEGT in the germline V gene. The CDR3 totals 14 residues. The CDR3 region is CASTGQGVNTEAFF. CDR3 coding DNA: TGTGCCAGCACCGGACAGGGGGTAAACACTGAAGCTTTCTTT.

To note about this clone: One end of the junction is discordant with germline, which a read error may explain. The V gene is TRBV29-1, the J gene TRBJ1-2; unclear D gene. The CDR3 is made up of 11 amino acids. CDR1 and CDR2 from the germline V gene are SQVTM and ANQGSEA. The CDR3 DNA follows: TGCAGCGTTGATCCAGAATATGGCTGCACCTTC. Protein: CSVDPEYGCTF.

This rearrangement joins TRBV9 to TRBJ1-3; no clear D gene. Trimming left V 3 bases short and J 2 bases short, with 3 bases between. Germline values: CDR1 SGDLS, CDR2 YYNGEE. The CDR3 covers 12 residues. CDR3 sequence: CASSATGNTIYF. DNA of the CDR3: TGTGCCAGCAGCGCAACTGGAAACACCATATATTTT.

The CDR3 reads CAISESGGANQPQHF. In nucleotides, the CDR3 is TGTGCCATCAGTGAGTCCGGGGGGGCCAATCAGCCCCAGCATTTT. The chain uses TRBV10-3 and TRBJ1-5; weak D call: TRBD1 (6 bases). The CDR3 runs to 15 residues. V dropped 0 bases and J dropped 3 bases, with 9 bases sitting between them. Germline V lookup: CDR1 ENHRY, CDR2 SYGVKD.

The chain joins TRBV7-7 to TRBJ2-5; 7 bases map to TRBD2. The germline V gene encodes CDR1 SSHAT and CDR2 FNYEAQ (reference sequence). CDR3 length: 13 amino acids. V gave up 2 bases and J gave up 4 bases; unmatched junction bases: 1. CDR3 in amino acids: CASSLTGGETQYF. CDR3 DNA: TGTGCCAGCAGCTTAACGGGGGGAGAGACCCAGTACTTC.